What follows describes a single T cell receptor beta chain. The sample is drawn from a study of blood T cell repertoires in COVID-19. Turning to the study itself: Samples representing acute and convalescent COVID-19 were sourced from the United States, Italy and Spain. T cells, B-cell-depleted T cells, or PBMCs supplied cDNA or gDNA.

Per the study methods: How many nucleated cells were present was estimated from reference gene primer amplification. Method: immunoSEQ multiplex PCR; TCRdb's copy keeps in-frame clones and lacks some. That table furnishes V, J and clone size, whereas the DNA furnished D and trimming. The repertoire consists of approximately 670,000 clones, with around 90% occurring once and the leading ten covering 0.2% to 0.3%. The trim removed 0 bases at V and 7 bases at J, leaving 3 bases unmatched. Germline V gives CDR1 MNHNY, CDR2 SVGAGI (reference sequence). The CDR3 length is 13 residues. This chain uses TRBV6-6 with TRBJ2-7, with TRBD2 matching over 7 bases. This clonotype originated in a woman in her late teens or twenties with acute or convalescent COVID-19. Sequencing was done on a sample of peripheral blood. The CDR3 nucleotides read TGTGCCAGCAGTTACTCCCTCGGGGGGGAGCAGTACTTC. Translation: CASSYSLGGEQYF.